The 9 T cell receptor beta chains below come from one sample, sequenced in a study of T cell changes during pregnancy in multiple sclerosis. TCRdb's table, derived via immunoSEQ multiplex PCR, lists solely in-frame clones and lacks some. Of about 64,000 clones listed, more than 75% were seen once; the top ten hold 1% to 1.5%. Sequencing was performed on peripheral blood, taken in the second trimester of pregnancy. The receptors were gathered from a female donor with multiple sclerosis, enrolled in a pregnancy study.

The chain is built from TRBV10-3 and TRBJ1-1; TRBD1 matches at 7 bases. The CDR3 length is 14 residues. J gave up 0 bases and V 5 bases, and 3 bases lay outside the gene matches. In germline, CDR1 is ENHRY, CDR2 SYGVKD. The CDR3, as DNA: TGTGCCATCAGTCGACAGGGAATGAACACTGAAGCTTTCTTT. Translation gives CAISRQGMNTEAFF.

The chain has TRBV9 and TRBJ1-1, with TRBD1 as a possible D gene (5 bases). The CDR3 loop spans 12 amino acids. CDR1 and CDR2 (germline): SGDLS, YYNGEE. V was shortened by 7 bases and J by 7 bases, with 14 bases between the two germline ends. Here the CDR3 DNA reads TGTGCCAGCGGAGTAGGGGCAGGTGAAGCTTTCTTT. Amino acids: CASGVGAGEAFF.

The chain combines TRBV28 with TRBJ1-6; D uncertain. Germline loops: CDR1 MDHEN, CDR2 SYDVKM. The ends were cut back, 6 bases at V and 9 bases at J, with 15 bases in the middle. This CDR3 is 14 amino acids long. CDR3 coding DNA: TGTGCCAGCAGCAGACATGGTGGCTCTTCACCCCTCCACTTT. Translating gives CASSRHGGSSPLHF.

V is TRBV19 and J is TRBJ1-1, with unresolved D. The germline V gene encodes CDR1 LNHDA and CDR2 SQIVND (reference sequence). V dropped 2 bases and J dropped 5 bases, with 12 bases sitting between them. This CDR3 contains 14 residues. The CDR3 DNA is TGTGCCAGTAGTATACACCCCCGGGATACTGAAGCTTTCTTT. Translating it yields CASSIHPRDTEAFF.

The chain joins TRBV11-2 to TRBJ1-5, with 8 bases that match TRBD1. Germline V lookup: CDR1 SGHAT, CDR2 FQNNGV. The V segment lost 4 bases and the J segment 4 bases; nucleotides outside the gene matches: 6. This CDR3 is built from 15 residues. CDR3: CASSSGQGGNQPQHF. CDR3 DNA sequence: TGTGCCAGCAGCTCCGGACAGGGTGGGAATCAGCCCCAGCATTTT.

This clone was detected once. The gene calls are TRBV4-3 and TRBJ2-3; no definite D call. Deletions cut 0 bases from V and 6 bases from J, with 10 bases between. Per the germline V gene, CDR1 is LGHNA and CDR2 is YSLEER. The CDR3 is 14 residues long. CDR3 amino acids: CASSQEVLGDTQYF. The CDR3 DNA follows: TGCGCCAGCAGCCAAGAAGTCCTCGGGGATACGCAGTATTTT.

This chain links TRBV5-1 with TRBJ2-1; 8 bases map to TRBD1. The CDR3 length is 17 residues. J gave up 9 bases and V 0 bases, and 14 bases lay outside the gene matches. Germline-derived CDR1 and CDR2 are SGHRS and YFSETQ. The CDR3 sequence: CASSLDSGQGGRSEQFF. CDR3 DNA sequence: TGCGCCAGCAGCTTGGATTCAGGACAGGGTGGTCGAAGTGAGCAGTTCTTC.

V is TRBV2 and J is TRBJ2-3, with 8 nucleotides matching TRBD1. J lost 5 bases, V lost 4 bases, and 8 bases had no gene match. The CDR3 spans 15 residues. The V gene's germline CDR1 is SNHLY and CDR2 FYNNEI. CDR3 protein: CASSVAGGARDTQYF. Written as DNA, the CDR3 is TGTGCCAGCAGTGTTGCAGGGGGCGCGAGAGATACGCAGTATTTT.

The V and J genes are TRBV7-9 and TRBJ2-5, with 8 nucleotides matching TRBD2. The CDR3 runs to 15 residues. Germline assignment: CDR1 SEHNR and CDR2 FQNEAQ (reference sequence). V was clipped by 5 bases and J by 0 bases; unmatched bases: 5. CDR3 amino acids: CASSPGGTYQETQYF. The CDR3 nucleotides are TGTGCCAGCAGCCCGGGGGGGACCTACCAAGAGACCCAGTACTTC.